The entry that follows covers one T cell receptor beta chain sequence. Generated by immunoSEQ multiplex PCR, the TCRdb table keeps only in-frame clones and is missing some. The data contain over 300,000 clones, around 87% of them seen just once; the ten biggest clones take up roughly 0.97%. Everyone who took part was about 18 to 90 years old, and they came from about 25 US areas. Grouping used clinical history reported by participants in a survey and questionnaire. This specimen comes from a study of blood T cell repertoires in COVID-19. The wider study: The study drew acute and convalescent COVID-19 samples from the United States, Italy and Spain. From T cells, B-cell-depleted T cells, or PBMCs came the material, which was cDNA or gDNA.

CDR1 and CDR2 from the germline V gene are MNHEY and SVGAGI. The CDR3 is 14 amino acids. V shed 2 bases and J shed 1 base, with 9 bases lying between them. The sequencing input was PBMCs or T cells enriched from blood (not recorded which). The rearrangement uses TRBV6-5 and TRBJ2-7; D remains ambiguous. The sequence was obtained from a woman younger than 45 with acute COVID-19. CDR3 sequence: CASSYRSASYEQYF. CDR3 in DNA: TGTGCCAGCAGTTACCGCTCTGCGTCCTACGAGCAGTACTTC.